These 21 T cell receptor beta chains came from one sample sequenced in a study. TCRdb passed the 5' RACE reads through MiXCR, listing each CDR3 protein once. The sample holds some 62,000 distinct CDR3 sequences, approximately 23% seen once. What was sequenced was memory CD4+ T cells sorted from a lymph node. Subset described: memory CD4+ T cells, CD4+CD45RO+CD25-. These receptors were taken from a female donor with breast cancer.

This CDR3 is CAIRRGAPNYGYTF. CDR3 bases: TGTGCAATACGAAGGGGGGCCCCGAACTATGGCTACACCTTC. The genes are TRBV6-5 and TRBJ1-2; TRBD1 is a possible D gene (6 bases). The CDR3 is made up of 14 amino acids. Looked up from germline, CDR1 is MNHEY and CDR2 is SVGAGI.

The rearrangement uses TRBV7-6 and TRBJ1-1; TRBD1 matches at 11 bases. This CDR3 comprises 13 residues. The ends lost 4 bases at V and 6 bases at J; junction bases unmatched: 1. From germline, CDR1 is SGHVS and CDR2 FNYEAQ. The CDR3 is CASSWDRGAEAFF. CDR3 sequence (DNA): TGTGCCAGCAGCTGGGACAGGGGGGCTGAAGCTTTCTTT.

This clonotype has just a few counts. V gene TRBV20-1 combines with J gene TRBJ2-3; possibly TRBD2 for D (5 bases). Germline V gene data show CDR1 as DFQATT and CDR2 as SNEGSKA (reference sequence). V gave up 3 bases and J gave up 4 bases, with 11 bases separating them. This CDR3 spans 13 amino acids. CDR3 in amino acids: CSASRVRADTQYF. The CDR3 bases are TGCAGTGCTAGTCGGGTGAGGGCAGATACGCAGTATTTT.

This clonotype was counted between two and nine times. The CDR3 DNA reads as TGCAGTGCTGGAGTGGTGGGATTCTACAATGAGCAGTTCTTC. Translated, it gives CSAGVVGFYNEQFF. The chain carries TRBV20-1 and TRBJ2-1; D not resolved. V lost 5 bases to trimming and J lost 3 bases, with 14 bases between them. The CDR3 has 14 amino acids. CDR1 is DFQATT and CDR2 is SNEGSKA in the germline V gene (reference sequence).

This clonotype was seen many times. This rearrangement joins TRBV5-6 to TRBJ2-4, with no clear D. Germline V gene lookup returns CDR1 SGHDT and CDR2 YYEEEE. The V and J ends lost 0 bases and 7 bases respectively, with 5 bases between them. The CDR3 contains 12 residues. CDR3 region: CASSLDSNIQYF. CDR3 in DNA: TGTGCCAGCAGCTTGGACAGCAACATTCAGTACTTC.

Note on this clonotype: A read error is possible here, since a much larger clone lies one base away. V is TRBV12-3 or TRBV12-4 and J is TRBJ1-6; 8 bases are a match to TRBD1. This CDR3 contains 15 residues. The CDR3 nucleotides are TGTACCAGCAGTGCGGCGACAGGGGCGGTTTCACCCCTCCACTTT. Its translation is CTSSAATGAVSPLHF.

The CDR3 protein is CASSLSSGSGEQFF. CDR3 in DNA: TGTGCCAGCAGCTTAAGTAGCGGGAGCGGTGAGCAGTTCTTC. V is TRBV7-3 and J is TRBJ2-1; 9 nucleotides match TRBD2. V lost 1 base to trimming and J lost 9 bases; unmatched junction nucleotides: 4. The CDR3 is 14 amino acids. The germline gives CDR1 SGHTA, CDR2 FQGTGA.

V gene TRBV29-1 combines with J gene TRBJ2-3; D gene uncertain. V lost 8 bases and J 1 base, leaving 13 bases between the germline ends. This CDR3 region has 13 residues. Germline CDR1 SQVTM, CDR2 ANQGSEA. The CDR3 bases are TGCAGCCTTTTAATACCTGGCACAGATACGCAGTATTTT. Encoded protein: CSLLIPGTDTQYF.

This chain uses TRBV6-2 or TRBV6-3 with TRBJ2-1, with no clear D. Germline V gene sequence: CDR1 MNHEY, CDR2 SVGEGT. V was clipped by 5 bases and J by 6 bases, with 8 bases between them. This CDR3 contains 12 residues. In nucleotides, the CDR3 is TGTGCCAGCAGTCGCGGTATCAATGAGCAGTTCTTC. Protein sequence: CASSRGINEQFF.

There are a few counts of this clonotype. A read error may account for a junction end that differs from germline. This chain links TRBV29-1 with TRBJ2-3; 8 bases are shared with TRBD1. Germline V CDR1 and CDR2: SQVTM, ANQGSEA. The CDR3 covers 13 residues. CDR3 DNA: TGCGGCGTCCAGGGGGCGCAAAGAGATACGCAGTATTTT. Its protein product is CGVQGAQRDTQYF.

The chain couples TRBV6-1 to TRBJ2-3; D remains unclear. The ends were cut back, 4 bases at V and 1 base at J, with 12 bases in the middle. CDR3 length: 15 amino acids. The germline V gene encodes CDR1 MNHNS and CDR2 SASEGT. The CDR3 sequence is CASSGKAVGTDTQYF. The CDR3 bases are TGTGCCAGCAGTGGAAAGGCAGTCGGCACAGATACGCAGTATTTT.

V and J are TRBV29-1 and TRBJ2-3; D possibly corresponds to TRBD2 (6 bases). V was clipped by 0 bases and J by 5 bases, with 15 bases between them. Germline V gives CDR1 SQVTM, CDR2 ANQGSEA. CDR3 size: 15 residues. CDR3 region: CSVEDSGTVEDTQYF. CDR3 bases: TGCAGCGTTGAAGATTCCGGGACTGTCGAAGATACGCAGTATTTT.

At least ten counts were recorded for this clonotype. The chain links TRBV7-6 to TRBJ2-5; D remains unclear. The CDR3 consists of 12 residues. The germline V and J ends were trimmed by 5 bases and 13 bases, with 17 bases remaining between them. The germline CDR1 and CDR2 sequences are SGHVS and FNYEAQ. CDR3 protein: CASSPTMGSLYF. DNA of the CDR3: TGTGCCAGCAGCCCTACTATGGGATCCCTGTACTTC.

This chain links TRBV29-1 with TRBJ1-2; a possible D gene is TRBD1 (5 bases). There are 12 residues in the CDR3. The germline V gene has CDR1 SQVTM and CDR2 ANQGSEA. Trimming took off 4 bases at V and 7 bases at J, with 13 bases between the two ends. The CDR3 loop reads CSVGGGFGGYTF. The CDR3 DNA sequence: TGCAGCGTTGGTGGGGGTTTCGGTGGCTACACCTTC.

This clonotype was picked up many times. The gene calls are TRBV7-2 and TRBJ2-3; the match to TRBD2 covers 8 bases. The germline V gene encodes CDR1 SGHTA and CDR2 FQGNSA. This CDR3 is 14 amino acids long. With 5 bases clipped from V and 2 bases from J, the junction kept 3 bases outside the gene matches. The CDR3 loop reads CASSRSGVTDTQYF. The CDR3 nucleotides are TGTGCCAGCAGCCGTAGCGGGGTCACAGATACGCAGTATTTT.

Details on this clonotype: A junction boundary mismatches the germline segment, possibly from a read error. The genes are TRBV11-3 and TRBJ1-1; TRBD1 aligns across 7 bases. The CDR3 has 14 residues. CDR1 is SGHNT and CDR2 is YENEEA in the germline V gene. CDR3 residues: CASRGPPGGAEALF. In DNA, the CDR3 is TGTGCCAGCAGAGGTCCTCCAGGGGGAGCTGAAGCTCTCTTT. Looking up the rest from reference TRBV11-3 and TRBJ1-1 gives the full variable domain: EAGVVQSPRYKIIEKKQPVAFWCNPISGHNTLYWYLQNLGQGPELLIRYENEEAVDDSQLPKDRFSAERLKGVDSTLKIQPAELGDSAVYLCASRGPPGGAEALFGQGTRLTVV.

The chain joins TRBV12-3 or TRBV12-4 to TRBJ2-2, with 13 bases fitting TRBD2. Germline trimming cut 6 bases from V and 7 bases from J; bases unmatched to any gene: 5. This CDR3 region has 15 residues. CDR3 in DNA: TGTGCCAGCAGCAGACTAGCGGGGGGATACGGGGAGCTGTTTTTT. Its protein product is CASSRLAGGYGELFF.

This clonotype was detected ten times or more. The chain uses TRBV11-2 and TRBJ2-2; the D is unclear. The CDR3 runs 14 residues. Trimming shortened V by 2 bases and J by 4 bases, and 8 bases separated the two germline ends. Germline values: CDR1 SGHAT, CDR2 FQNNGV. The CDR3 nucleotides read TGTGCCAGCAGCTTAAGTCTTGCCACCGGGGAGCTGTTTTTT. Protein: CASSLSLATGELFF.

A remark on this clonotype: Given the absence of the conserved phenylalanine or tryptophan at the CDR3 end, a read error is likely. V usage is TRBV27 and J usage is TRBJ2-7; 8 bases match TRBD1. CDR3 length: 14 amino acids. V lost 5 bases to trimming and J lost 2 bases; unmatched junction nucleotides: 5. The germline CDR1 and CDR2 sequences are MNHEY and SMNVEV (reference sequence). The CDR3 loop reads CASSLRTGPYEQYS. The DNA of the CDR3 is TGTGCCAGCAGTCTTCGGACAGGGCCCTACGAGCAGTACTCC.

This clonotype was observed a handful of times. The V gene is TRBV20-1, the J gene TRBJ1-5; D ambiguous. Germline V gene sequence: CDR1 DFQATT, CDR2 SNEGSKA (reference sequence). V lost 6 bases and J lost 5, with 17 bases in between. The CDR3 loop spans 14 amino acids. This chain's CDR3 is CSASARAHDQPQHF. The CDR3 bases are TGCAGTGCCTCCGCCCGGGCTCACGATCAGCCCCAGCATTTT.

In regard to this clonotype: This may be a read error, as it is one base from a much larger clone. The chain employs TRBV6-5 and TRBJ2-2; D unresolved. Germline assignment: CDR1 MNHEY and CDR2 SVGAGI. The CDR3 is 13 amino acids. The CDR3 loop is CAVASSNTVELFF. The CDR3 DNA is TGTGCCGTTGCGTCCTCGAACACCGTGGAGCTGTTTTTT.